Listed below are T cell receptor beta chains from one sample, sequenced in a study of shared clonotypes between healthy human individuals. Profiled with immunoSEQ multiplex PCR; TCRdb holds only in-frame clones, not every one. The table shows 640,000 or so clones, with about two thirds occurring only once. Sequencing was performed on memory CD4+ T cells sorted from blood. These receptors all come from a woman in her 30s in good health. CDR3s include the opening cysteine and the closing phenylalanine or tryptophan. D genes are given only for firm matches. Rows may omit the clone size; those that give it use once, few, many or a size class.

V gene	clone size	J gene	D gene	CDR3 DNA	CDR3 protein
TRBV6-5	NA	TRBJ1-4	NA	TGTGCCAGCAGCCAGCGGGGCTTTTATGAAAAACTGTTTTTT	CASSQRGFYEKLFF
TRBV7-9	NA	TRBJ2-7	TRBD2	TGTGCCAGCAGCGTGGGGGGAGGGAGCTCCTACGAGCAGTACTTC	CASSVGGGSSYEQYF
TRBV30	NA	TRBJ2-6	NA	TGTGCCTGGAGTGGTAATGGGGCCAACGTCCTGACTTTC	CAWSGNGANVLTF
TRBV18	NA	TRBJ1-1	NA	TGTGCCAGCTCCGCGGGGGATACGAACACTGAAGCTTTCTTT	CASSAGDTNTEAFF
TRBV25-1	NA	TRBJ2-7	NA	TGTGCCAGCAGCGAAAAATCTACCTACGAGCAGTACTTC	CASSEKSTYEQYF
TRBV2	NA	TRBJ2-1	NA	TGTGCCGTCCCGGCGGAGGGGAGCTCTTACAATGAGCAGTTCTTC	CAVPAEGSSYNEQFF
TRBV6-1	NA	TRBJ1-4	TRBD1	TGTGCCAGCAGTGCCGAGACAGGGTGGAGTGAAAAACTGTTTTTT	CASSAETGWSEKLFF
TRBV25-1	NA	TRBJ1-2	NA	TGTGCCAGCAGCACAATGGGGGGGAGAGATAACTATGGCTACACCTTC	CASSTMGGRDNYGYTF
TRBV4-1	NA	TRBJ1-2	TRBD1	TGCGCCAGCAGCCAACCACAGGGGGTGAATGGCTACACCTTC	CASSQPQGVNGYTF
TRBV5-1	NA	TRBJ1-3	NA	TGCGCCAGCAGCCCACTAGGGGCTCCGGGAAACACCATATATTTT	CASSPLGAPGNTIYF
TRBV20-1	NA	TRBJ1-1	TRBD1	TGCAGGGCATACAGGGGAACTGAAGCTTTCTTT	CRAYRGTEAFF
TRBV27	NA	TRBJ2-2	TRBD1	TGTGCCAGCTCTGACAGGGCCCCCACCGGGGAGCTGTTTTTT	CASSDRAPTGELFF
TRBV18	NA	TRBJ2-1	NA	TGTGCCAGCTCACCTCGGCAGGCATCCTACAATGAGCAGTTCTTC	CASSPRQASYNEQFF
TRBV2	NA	TRBJ1-2	TRBD1	TGTGCCAGCAGAAAACAGGGGGCGGACTATGGCTACACCTTC	CASRKQGADYGYTF
TRBV5-4	NA	TRBJ2-5	NA	TGTGCCAGCAGCTTGTGGGGGGCTGGGGAGACCCAGTACTTC	CASSLWGAGETQYF
TRBV18	NA	TRBJ1-5	NA	TGTGCCAGCTCACAGGGTTTTAGCAATCAGCCCCAGCATTTT	CASSQGFSNQPQHF
TRBV19	NA	TRBJ1-4	NA	TGTGCCAGTAGTATTGGGTCAGGGGCAACTAATGAAAAACTGTTTTTT	CASSIGSGATNEKLFF
TRBV14	few	TRBJ2-7	TRBD2	TGTGCCAGCAGCCGAGGACTAGCGGGAGACTACGAGCAGTACTTC	CASSRGLAGDYEQYF
TRBV5-1	few	TRBJ2-4	NA	TGCGCCAGCAGCTTGGATGGAAAAAACATTCAGTACTTC	CASSLDGKNIQYF
TRBV6-4	few	TRBJ2-1	NA	TGTGCCAGCAGTGACTCAGAAATCAATGAGCAGTTCTTC	CASSDSEINEQFF
TRBV27	NA	TRBJ1-2	NA	TGTGCCAGTAGACGCGTCGGCCCTACTAACTATGGCTACACCTTC	CASRRVGPTNYGYTF
TRBV21-1	NA	TRBJ1-4	NA	TGTGCCAGCAGCAAAGTGGTGGAAGGGCACCCTGCAACTAATGAAAAACTGTTTTTT	CASSKVVEGHPATNEKLFF
TRBV4-1	many	TRBJ1-4	NA	TGCGCCAGCAGCCAAGTTCCGAGAGCAACTAATGAAAAACTGTTTTTT	CASSQVPRATNEKLFF
TRBV2	NA	TRBJ2-1	NA	TGTGCCAGCAGCCGGAGGGAAGGGGCCGAGCAGTTCTTC	CASSRREGAEQFF
TRBV28	NA	TRBJ1-1	NA	TGTGCCAGCAGTCGCCGCAAACAGGCATTGGACACTGAAGCTTTCTTT	CASSRRKQALDTEAFF
TRBV10-2	once	TRBJ2-5	TRBD2	TGCGCCAGCAGTGGACAGGGGGGGACTAGCGGGAGCGGGACCCAGTACTTC	CASSGQGGTSGSGTQYF
TRBV28	NA	TRBJ2-1	TRBD2	TGTGCCAGCAGTCCGGCTAGCGGGAAACGGAACAATGAGCAGTTCTTC	CASSPASGKRNNEQFF
TRBV9	once	TRBJ2-2	TRBD2	TGTGCCAGCAGCGTGGAGACGGGAGGATTCTCCGGGGAGCTGTTTTTT	CASSVETGGFSGELFF
TRBV4-1	NA	TRBJ1-1	NA	TGCGCCAGCAGCCCATCAACACTTGAGGGCGAAATGAACACTGAAGCTTTCTTT	CASSPSTLEGEMNTEAFF
TRBV25-1	NA	TRBJ2-1	NA	TGTGCCAGCAGTGGGACTGTCCCTATCGCTGAGCAGTTCTTC	CASSGTVPIAEQFF
TRBV5-4	NA	TRBJ1-2	NA	TGTGCCAGCAACTTACAGGGTTGGTATGGCTACACCTTC	CASNLQGWYGYTF
TRBV19	NA	TRBJ2-1	TRBD2	TGTGCCAGTAGGGCCTCCGGGGGGATCTCCTACAATGAGCAGTTCTTC	CASRASGGISYNEQFF
TRBV28	NA	TRBJ2-7	NA	TGTGCCAGCAGCCCCGGGAGTCCTAGCGCCTCCTACGAGCAGTACTTC	CASSPGSPSASYEQYF
TRBV5-1	NA	TRBJ2-4	NA	TGCGCCAGCAGCCGAGGGGAAGCCAAAAACATTCAGTACTTC	CASSRGEAKNIQYF
TRBV11-1	few	TRBJ2-1	TRBD2	TGTGCCAGCAGCCCACTCCGCGGGAGGCTCTACAATGAGCAGTTCTTC	CASSPLRGRLYNEQFF
TRBV9	NA	TRBJ2-7	TRBD2	TGTGCCAGCAGCCCGCACGGACTAGCGGGAGCGTCCTACGAGCAGTACTTC	CASSPHGLAGASYEQYF
TRBV27	NA	TRBJ2-7	NA	TGTGCCAGCAGTCGACGGGACTCCCGAGATGTGTACTTC	CASSRRDSRDVYF
TRBV5-6	NA	TRBJ1-1	NA	TGTGCCAGCAGCCATAGAGGGGCGTTCACTGAAGCTTTCTTT	CASSHRGAFTEAFF
TRBV19	NA	TRBJ1-1	NA	TGTGCCAGTAGTTCCCACGACCGCTTTGAAGCTTTCTTT	CASSSHDRFEAFF
TRBV7-9	few	TRBJ1-1	NA	TGTGCCAGCAGCTTAGGAGCAGTAGCTGAAGCTTTCTTT	CASSLGAVAEAFF
TRBV28	once	TRBJ2-7	NA	TGTGCCAGCAGGATCGGGATGTCTGGCGAGCAGTACTTC	CASRIGMSGEQYF
TRBV28	NA	TRBJ2-5	NA	TGTGCCAGCAGCCCCCCCTGGGGCGAAGAGACCCAGTACTTC	CASSPPWGEETQYF
TRBV7-9	many	TRBJ2-7	TRBD2	TGTGCCAGCAGCTACTTAGCGGGAGGATCCTACGAGCAGTACTTC	CASSYLAGGSYEQYF
TRBV11-3	NA	TRBJ2-3	TRBD2	TGTGCCAGCAGCTTGGGACTAGCGGGAGGTTCAGATACGCAGTATTTT	CASSLGLAGGSDTQYF
TRBV7-2	NA	TRBJ2-5	NA	TGTGCCAGCAGCTTTTACGGAAATCAAGAGACCCAGTACTTC	CASSFYGNQETQYF
TRBV30	NA	TRBJ1-3	TRBD1	TGTGCCTGGAGTGTACCCAAGGACAGGGCTGGAAACACCATATATTTT	CAWSVPKDRAGNTIYF